The text below deals with one T cell receptor beta chain. Its antigen is still unknown. Germline lookup yields CDR1 DFQATT and CDR2 SNEGSKA (reference sequence). The V segment lost 5 bases and the J segment 1 base; nucleotides outside the gene matches: 11. This CDR3 is built from 16 residues. The sample originates from a study of T-cell memory formation after mild COVID-19. Findings and limits, study-wide: The authors did not confirm SARS-CoV-2 specificity of second-wave clones peaking day 37.

In TCRdb, the 5' RACE reads were re-called with MiXCR into one record per CDR3 protein. Among a few hundred thousand distinct CDR3 sequences, approximately 19% were seen once, and the ten largest hold about 21%. This sequence originates from a man between 18 and 35 years old who had mild COVID-19 (a few samples of this study predate the infection). Cell type and time point are not known. The sample consisted of PBMCs or a T cell subset sorted from them (not recorded which). The rearrangement links TRBV20-1 to TRBJ2-1; 7 bases agree with TRBD2. The CDR3 nucleotides read TGCAGTGCTCCTCCCGGGGCTAGCGGTTCCTACAATGAGCAGTTCTTC. Amino acid sequence: CSAPPGASGSYNEQFF.